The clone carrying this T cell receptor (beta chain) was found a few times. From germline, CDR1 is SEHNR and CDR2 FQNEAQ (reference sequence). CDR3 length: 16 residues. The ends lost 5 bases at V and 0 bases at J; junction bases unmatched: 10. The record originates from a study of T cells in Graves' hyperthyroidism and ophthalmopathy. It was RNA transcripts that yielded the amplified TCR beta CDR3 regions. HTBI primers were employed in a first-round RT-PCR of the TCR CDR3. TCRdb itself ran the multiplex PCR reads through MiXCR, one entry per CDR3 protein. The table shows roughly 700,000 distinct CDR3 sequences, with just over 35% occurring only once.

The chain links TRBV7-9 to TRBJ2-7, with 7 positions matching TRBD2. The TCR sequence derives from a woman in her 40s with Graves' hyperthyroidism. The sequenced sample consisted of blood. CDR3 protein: CASSPKWASGSYEQYF. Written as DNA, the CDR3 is TGTGCCAGCAGCCCGAAGTGGGCTAGCGGCTCCTACGAGCAGTACTTC.